What follows are 10 T cell receptor beta chains derived from one specimen sequenced in a study of blood T cell repertoires in COVID-19. This table comes from immunoSEQ multiplex PCR, and its TCRdb copy is limited to in-frame clones, with some not included. In the table there are some 280,000 clones, just under 85% of which are singletons. Sequences were obtained from peripheral blood. The receptor source for this set is a woman aged 45 to 65 with active or convalescent COVID-19.

The V and J genes are TRBV3-1 (or the pseudogene TRBV3-2) and TRBJ1-2; 8 bases line up with TRBD1. The length of the CDR3 is 15 residues. With 5 bases clipped from V and 7 bases from J, the junction kept 12 bases outside the gene matches. Germline CDR1 reads LGHDT; CDR2 reads YNNKEL (reference sequence). CDR3 DNA: TGTGCCAGCAGCGCCTGGACAGGGTCTCAAGTTGGCTACACCTTC. This encodes CASSAWTGSQVGYTF.

This sequence joins TRBV18 and TRBJ2-2, with TRBD2 identical over 12 bases. The V and J ends lost 6 bases and 2 bases, in that order; junction bases with no gene match: 19. Germline-derived CDR1 and CDR2 are KGHSH and LQKENI. The CDR3 has 21 amino acids. The CDR3 bases are TGTGCCAGCTCTCTCCGAGGACTAGCGGGACTGGCCCCCCTAAACACCGGGGAGCTGTTTTTT. This codes for CASSLRGLAGLAPLNTGELFF.

The chain links TRBV4-2 to TRBJ2-7; D is uncertain. The germline V gene has CDR1 LGHNA and CDR2 YNFKEQ. The CDR3 has 15 amino acids. The ends were cut back, 0 bases at V and 3 bases at J, with 12 bases in the middle. The CDR3 DNA reads TGTGCCAGCAGCCAAGATCTTAGCCGAGGCTACGAGCAGTACTTC. This gives the protein CASSQDLSRGYEQYF.

The chain is built from TRBV3-1 (or the pseudogene TRBV3-2) and TRBJ2-3, with D maybe TRBD2 (6 bases). V shed 1 base and J shed 0 bases, with 11 bases lying between them. Germline V gene data show CDR1 as LGHDT and CDR2 as YNNKEL (reference sequence). This CDR3 region has 16 residues. The CDR3, as DNA: TGTGCCAGCAGCCAAGCCGGGGGTTCTAGCACAGATACGCAGTATTTT. Translation: CASSQAGGSSTDTQYF.

This sequence joins TRBV5-1 and TRBJ2-1; 7 positions agree with TRBD2. This CDR3 region has 15 residues. Looked up from germline, CDR1 is SGHRS and CDR2 is YFSETQ. Trimming took 2 bases from V and 10 from J; bases not matched to a gene: 12. The CDR3 here is CASSFGGSRSGEQFF. CDR3 nucleotides: TGCGCCAGCAGCTTTGGCGGGAGTCGTTCGGGGGAGCAGTTCTTC.

This chain uses TRBV29-1 with TRBJ1-2, with TRBD1 matching over 10 bases. The ends lost 7 bases at V and 8 bases at J; junction bases unmatched: 4. The CDR3 is made up of 11 amino acids. CDR1 and CDR2 from the germline V gene are SQVTM and ANQGSEA. The CDR3 protein is CSGGQGSGYTF. The CDR3 nucleotides are TGCAGCGGGGGACAGGGGAGCGGCTACACCTTC.

The rearrangement uses TRBV10-2 and TRBJ1-3; 10 bases align to TRBD1. The CDR3 spans 15 residues. V shed 6 bases and J 4 bases; nucleotides not matched to a gene: 6. Germline V lookup: CDR1 WSHSY, CDR2 SAAADI. The CDR3 bases are TGCGCCAGCAGGAGGGACAGGGGTGTAGGAAACACCATATATTTT. Its protein is CASRRDRGVGNTIYF.

This chain links TRBV6-5 with TRBJ1-5; D is unclear. The germline CDR1 and CDR2 sequences are MNHEY and SVGAGI. The ends were cut back, 6 bases at V and 7 bases at J, with 19 bases in the middle. The length of the CDR3 is 15 residues. The CDR3 nucleotides read TGTGCCAGCAGCGGAATCCGCGGGGAGGGCCAGCCCCAGCATTTT. Its protein is CASSGIRGEGQPQHF.

This chain joins TRBV6-5 and TRBJ2-7; D uncertain. The CDR3 is 13 amino acids. Germline V CDR1 and CDR2: MNHEY, SVGAGI. V was pared by 6 bases and J by 6 bases, with 15 bases between. The CDR3 here is CASSPARVVEQYF. CDR3 nucleotide sequence: TGTGCCAGCAGCCCCGCTCGCGTTGTCGAGCAGTACTTC.

This clone was picked up a small number of times. The gene calls are TRBV29-1 and TRBJ2-7, with 7 bases matching TRBD2. Germline V CDR1 and CDR2: SQVTM, ANQGSEA. This CDR3 is built from 14 residues. Trimming at V came to 6 bases and at J to 3 bases, leaving 11 bases not matched to a gene. This CDR3 is CSVALGLLSYEQYF. For the CDR3, the DNA is TGCAGCGTGGCCTTGGGACTACTAAGCTACGAGCAGTACTTC.